The table lists the clone carrying this T cell receptor beta chain with a few counts. What it binds is unknown. These data are taken from a study of response to subunit inactivated influenza vaccine. Whole-study findings and limits: Seasonal influenza vaccination, on each occasion, was suggested by the authors to recruit few new T cells.

TCRdb used MiXCR to reprocess the RT-PCR reads, holding one entry per CDR3 protein. The sample has approximately 680,000 distinct CDR3 sequences, about 15% seen once. Trimming removed 8 bases from V and 4 bases from J, with 19 bases in between. This CDR3 has 14 residues. Germline V gene data show CDR1 as SQVTM and CDR2 as ANQGSEA. The receptor comes from a man in his fifties who received an inactivated influenza vaccine. The gene calls are TRBV29-1 and TRBJ2-3, with D perhaps TRBD1 (6 bases). Sequencing used PBMCs from blood, obtained 11 to 12 days after vaccination. CDR3 region: CSLSPLQGPDTQYF. The DNA of the CDR3 is TGCAGCCTCTCCCCCCTACAGGGCCCAGATACGCAGTATTTT.